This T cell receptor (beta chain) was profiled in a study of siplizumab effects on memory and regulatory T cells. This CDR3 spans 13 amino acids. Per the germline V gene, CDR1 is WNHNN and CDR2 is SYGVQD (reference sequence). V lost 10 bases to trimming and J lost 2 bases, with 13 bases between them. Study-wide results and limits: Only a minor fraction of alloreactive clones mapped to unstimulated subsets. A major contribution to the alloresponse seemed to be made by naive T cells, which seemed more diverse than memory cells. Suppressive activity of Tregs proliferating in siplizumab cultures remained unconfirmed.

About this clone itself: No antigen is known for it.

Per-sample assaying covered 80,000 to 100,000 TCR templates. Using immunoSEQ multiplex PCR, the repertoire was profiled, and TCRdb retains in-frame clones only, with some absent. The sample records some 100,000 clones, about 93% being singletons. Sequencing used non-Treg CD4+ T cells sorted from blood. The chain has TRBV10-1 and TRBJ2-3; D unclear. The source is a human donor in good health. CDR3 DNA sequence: TGCGCCACACACCCTCGGGTCACAGATACGCAGTATTTT. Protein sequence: CATHPRVTDTQYF.